This T cell receptor beta chain originates from a study of T cell responses to AZD1222 COVID-19 vaccine (dated by TCRdb to the early 2020s). With regard to the full study: TCR sequencing covered fewer than 250 trial participants: 200 to 220 given two doses of AZD1222 and 26 given two doses of MenACWY control vaccine. Trial participants were enrolled by age into subgroups of 18-55, 56-69 and 70-plus years, and roughly 150, 30 and 60 TCR-sequenced participants, respectively, were included in these subgroups.

The time point tag for this specimen amounts to: sample from adult after SARS-CoV-2 infection, after symptom onset. A couple of convalescent COVID-19 patients, sampled after symptom onset from adults with prior SARS-CoV-2 infection, were also TCR-sequenced for comparison. Based on the germline V gene, the CDR1 and CDR2 sequences are SGHTA and FQGTGA. Taken from cysteine to phenylalanine, the CDR3 has 11 residues. CDR3 DNA only is kept here, 33 bases in frame from base 1. V drops 5 bases and J drops 13 bases, leaving 14 bases in between. As regards this clone: Its antigen remains undetermined. There are no base qualities to consult, and no much larger clone falls within one base.

The CDR3 regions of human TCRbeta chains were analyzed by immunosequencing. The original pipeline was this. TCRs in the repertoires were matched against a reference library of SARS-CoV-2-specific TCRs that had been generated with the MIRA antigen-specificity platform. Breadth was defined as the fraction of unique TCRs that were SARS-CoV-2-associated. Depth was defined as the fraction of total T cells that were SARS-CoV-2-associated. Using the MIRA data, each spike-specific TCR was assigned both to the spike region to which the TCR was reactive and to a CD4 or CD8 class. Log10-transformed breadth and depth values were compared by one-way ANOVA with Sidak's multiple comparisons tests. TCRdb provides this immuneACCESS table in a form limited to in-frame rearrangements. Some clones are lacking; in checked studies, under half of them reflect an unresolved V gene, and why the rest are absent is not known. V, J and clone size are those of that table, while D and trimming were read from the DNA. Here the sample has more than 150,000 clones; around nine tenths occur a single time. Jointly, the top ten make up 5.5% to 8% of the sample.

Results the study describes overall, beyond this receptor: Participants were mostly white British, with more females than males. The authors suggested clonal diversity may have been underestimated. Nearly half of unique spike-specific TCRs reportedly recognized epitopes outside regions mutated in the B.1.351 and B.1.1.7 variants. Spike-specific TCR breadth and depth rose significantly after two AZD1222 doses compared with day 0 and with MenACWY recipients. The whole spike protein was spanned by vaccine-associated CD4 TCRs, and dominant responses were seen in regions 160-218 and 743-854. Conclusions about previously exposed vaccinees are limited because only six or seven AZD1222 recipients were SARS-CoV-2 seropositive at baseline. No day 14 peak-response samples were available, so repertoires were characterized only after the peak T cell response. In the small 56-69-year group, the increase in depth fell short of significance, most likely because of low power.

The receptor chain draws on TRBV7-3 and TRBJ2-5, with a tentative D call of TRBD1 or TRBD2, each matching 5 bases. The sequences come from peripheral blood, collected after recovery from COVID-19. The TCR sequence derives from an adult who had recovered from COVID-19. Here the CDR3 is given as CASSLEGQGYF. The DNA reads TGTGCCAGCAGCCTAGAGGGCCAGGGGTACTTC.